Below are 2 T cell receptor beta chains sequenced from a single sample in a study of regulatory T cells in long-lasting Graves disease. The time point: persistent/refractory GD, antithyroid drugs over 5 years with positive TRAb. TCR sequences were obtained from RNA taken from PBMCs. Assembly of TCR beta libraries relied on iRepertoire HTBI primers together with Arm-PCR of CDR3 regions. In TCRdb, the multiplex PCR reads were re-called with MiXCR into one record per CDR3 protein. Of 430,000 or so distinct CDR3 sequences in the sample, 21% were seen once. Sequencing was performed on peripheral blood mononuclear cells (PBMCs), taken when the disease was refractory, from a patient treated with antithyroid drugs. These receptors came from a female donor with Graves disease.

Many counts were recorded for this clonotype. The J gene is TRBJ2-7, the V gene TRBV20-1; 9 positions agree with TRBD1. Germline trimming cut 3 bases from V and 7 bases from J; bases unmatched to any gene: 1. Germline V gene lookup returns CDR1 DFQATT and CDR2 SNEGSKA (reference sequence). The CDR3 length is 11 residues. The CDR3 DNA sequence: TGCAGTGCTAGGGGACAGGGAGAGCAGTACTTC. Its translation is CSARGQGEQYF.

The chain joins TRBV4-1 to TRBJ2-7; 8 bases are shared with TRBD2. Germline V CDR1 and CDR2: MGHRA, YSYEKL. CDR3 length equals 13 residues. With V trimmed by 5 bases and J by 4 bases, 4 bases remained unmatched. Written as DNA, the CDR3 is TGCGCCAGCAGCGACACTAGCGGATACGAGCAGTACTTC. It yields the protein CASSDTSGYEQYF.